This T cell receptor beta chain was recorded in a study of blood T cell repertoires in COVID-19. Study summary: Nucleic acid was either cDNA or gDNA, and it came from T cells, B-cell-depleted T cells, or PBMCs.

This CDR3 has 14 residues. V was pared by 10 bases and J by 4 bases, with 13 bases of the junction left unmatched. Germline loops: CDR1 MDHEN, CDR2 SYDVKM. Using immunoSEQ multiplex PCR, the repertoire was profiled, and TCRdb retains in-frame clones only, with some absent. The sample carries fewer than 200,000 clones, approximately 85% recorded once. The cohort comprised adults aged roughly 18 to 100 years residing in about two dozen US areas. Categorization into cohorts depended on clinical history that participants reported. The source is a woman aged 18-29 years who had recovered from COVID-19. The sequenced material came from PBMCs or T cells enriched from blood (not recorded which). This rearrangement joins TRBV28 to TRBJ2-7, with TRBD1 matching over 7 bases. CDR3 region: CATRRPQGTYEQYF. Here the CDR3 DNA reads TGTGCCACCCGACGCCCACAGGGGACGTACGAGCAGTACTTC.